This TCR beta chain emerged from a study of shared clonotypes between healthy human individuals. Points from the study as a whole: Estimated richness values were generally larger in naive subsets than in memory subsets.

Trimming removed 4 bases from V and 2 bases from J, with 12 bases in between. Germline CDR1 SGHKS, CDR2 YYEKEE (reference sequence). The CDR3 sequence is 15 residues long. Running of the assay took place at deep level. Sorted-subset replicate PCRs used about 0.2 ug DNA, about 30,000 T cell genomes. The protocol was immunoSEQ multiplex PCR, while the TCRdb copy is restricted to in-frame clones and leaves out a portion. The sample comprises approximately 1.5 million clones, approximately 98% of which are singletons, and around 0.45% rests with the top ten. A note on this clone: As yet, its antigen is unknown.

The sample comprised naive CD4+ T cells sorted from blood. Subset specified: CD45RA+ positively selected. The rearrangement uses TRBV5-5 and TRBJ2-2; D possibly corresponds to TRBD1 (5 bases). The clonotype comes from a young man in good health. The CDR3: CASSTRQSNTGELFF. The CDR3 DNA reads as TGTGCCAGCAGCACAAGACAGTCAAACACCGGGGAGCTGTTTTTT.